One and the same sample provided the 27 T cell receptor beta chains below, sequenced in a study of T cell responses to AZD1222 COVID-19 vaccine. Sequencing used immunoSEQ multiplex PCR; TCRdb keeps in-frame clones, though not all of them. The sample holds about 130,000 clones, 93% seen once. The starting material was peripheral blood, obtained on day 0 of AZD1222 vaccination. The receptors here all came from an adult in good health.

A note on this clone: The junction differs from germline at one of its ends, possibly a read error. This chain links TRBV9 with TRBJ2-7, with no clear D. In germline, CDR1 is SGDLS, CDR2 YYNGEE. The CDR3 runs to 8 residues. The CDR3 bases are TGTGCCAGCGGACCGACCGACTTC. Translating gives CASGPTDF.

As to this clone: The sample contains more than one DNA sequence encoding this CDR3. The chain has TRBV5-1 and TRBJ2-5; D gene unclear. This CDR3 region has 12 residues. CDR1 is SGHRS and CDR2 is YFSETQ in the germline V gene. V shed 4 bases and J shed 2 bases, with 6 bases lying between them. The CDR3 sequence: CASSLGQETQYF. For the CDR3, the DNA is TGCGCCAGCAGCCTGGGACAAGAGACCCAGTACTTC.

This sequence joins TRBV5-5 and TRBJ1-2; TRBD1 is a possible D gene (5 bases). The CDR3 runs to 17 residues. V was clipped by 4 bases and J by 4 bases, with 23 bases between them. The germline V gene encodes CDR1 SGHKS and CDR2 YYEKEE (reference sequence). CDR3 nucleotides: TGTGCCAGCAGCCGCCTGCCTGGAGGGACGGATACCTATGGCTACACCTTC. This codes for CASSRLPGGTDTYGYTF.

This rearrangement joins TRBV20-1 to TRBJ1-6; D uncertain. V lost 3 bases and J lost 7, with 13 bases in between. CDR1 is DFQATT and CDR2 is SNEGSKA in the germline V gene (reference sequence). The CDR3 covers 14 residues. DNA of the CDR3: TGCAGTGCTAGTCGCGGCGACCGGAATTCACCCCTCCACTTT. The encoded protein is CSASRGDRNSPLHF.

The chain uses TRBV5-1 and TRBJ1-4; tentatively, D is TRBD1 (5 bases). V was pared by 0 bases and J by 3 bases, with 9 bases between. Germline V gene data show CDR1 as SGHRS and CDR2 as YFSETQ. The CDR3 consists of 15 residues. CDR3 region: CASSLAGAPNEKLFF. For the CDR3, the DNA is TGCGCCAGCAGCTTGGCCGGGGCGCCTAATGAAAAACTGTTTTTT. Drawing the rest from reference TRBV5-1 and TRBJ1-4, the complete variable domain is KAGVTQTPRYLIKTRGQQVTLSCSPISGHRSVSWYQQTPGQGLQFLFEYFSETQRNKGNFPGRFSGRQFSNSRSEMNVSTLELGDSALYLCASSLAGAPNEKLFFGSGTQLSVL.

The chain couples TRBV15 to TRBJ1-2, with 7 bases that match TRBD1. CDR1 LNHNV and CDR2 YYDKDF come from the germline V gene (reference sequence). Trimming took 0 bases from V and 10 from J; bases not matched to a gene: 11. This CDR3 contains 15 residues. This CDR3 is CATSRDRGTYTSYTF. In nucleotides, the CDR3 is TGTGCCACCAGCAGAGACAGGGGGACGTATACATCCTACACCTTC.

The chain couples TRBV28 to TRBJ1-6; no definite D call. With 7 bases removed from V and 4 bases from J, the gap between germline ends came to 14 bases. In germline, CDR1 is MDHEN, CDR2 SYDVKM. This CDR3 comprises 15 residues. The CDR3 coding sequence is TGTGCCAGCAACTCCCTCCCTTTGTATAATTCACCCCTCCACTTT. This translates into CASNSLPLYNSPLHF.

CDR3: CASSQVSGMEETQYF. The CDR3 DNA sequence: TGCGCCAGCAGCCAAGTGTCGGGTATGGAGGAGACCCAGTACTTC. This chain links TRBV4-1 with TRBJ2-5; D is undetermined. V lost 1 base and J lost 5, with 14 bases in between. The CDR3 contains 15 residues. The germline gives CDR1 MGHRA, CDR2 YSYEKL.

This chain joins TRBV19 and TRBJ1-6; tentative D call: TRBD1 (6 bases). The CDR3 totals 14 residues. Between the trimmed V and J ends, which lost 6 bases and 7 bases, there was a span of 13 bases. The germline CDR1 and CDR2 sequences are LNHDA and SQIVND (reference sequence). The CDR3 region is CASRVQGINSPLHF. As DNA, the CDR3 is TGTGCCAGTAGGGTCCAGGGGATCAATTCACCCCTCCACTTT. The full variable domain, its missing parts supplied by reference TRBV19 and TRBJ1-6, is DGGITQSPKYLFRKEGQNVTLSCEQNLNHDAMYWYRQDPGQGLRLIYYSQIVNDFQKGDIAEGYSVSREKKESFPLTVTSAQKNPTAFYLCASRVQGINSPLHFGNGTRLTVT.

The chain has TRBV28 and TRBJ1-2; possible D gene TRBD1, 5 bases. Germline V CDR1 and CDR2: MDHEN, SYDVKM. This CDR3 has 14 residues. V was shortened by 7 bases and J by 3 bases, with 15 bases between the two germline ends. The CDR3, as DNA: TGTGCCAGCACCCAGAGGGCACAGGACTATGGCTACACCTTC. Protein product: CASTQRAQDYGYTF.

The CDR3 DNA is TGTGCCAGCAGCTTAACAGGGCGAAACACCATATATTTT. Translating gives CASSLTGRNTIYF. The genes are TRBV7-2 and TRBJ1-3, with D possibly matching TRBD1 (6 bases). The CDR3 contains 13 residues. Trimming took off 2 bases at V and 5 bases at J, with 7 bases between the two ends. CDR1 and CDR2 from the germline V gene are SGHTA and FQGNSA.

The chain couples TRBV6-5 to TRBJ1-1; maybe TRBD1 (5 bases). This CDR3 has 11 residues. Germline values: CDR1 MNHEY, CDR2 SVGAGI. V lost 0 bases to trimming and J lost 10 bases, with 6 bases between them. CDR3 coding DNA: TGTGCCAGCAGTTACTCGGGGCGAGCTTTCTTT. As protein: CASSYSGRAFF.

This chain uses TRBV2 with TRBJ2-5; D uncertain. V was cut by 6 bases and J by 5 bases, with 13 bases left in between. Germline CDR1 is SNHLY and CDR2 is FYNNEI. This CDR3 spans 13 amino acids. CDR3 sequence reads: CASSDNVGETQYF. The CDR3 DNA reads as TGTGCCAGCAGCGATAATGTAGGGGAGACCCAGTACTTC.

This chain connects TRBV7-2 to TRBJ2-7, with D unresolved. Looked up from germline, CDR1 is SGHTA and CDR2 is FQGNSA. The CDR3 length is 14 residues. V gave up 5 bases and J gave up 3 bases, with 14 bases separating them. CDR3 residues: CASSAGPQVYEQYF. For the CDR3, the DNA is TGTGCCAGCAGCGCCGGGCCTCAAGTCTACGAGCAGTACTTC.

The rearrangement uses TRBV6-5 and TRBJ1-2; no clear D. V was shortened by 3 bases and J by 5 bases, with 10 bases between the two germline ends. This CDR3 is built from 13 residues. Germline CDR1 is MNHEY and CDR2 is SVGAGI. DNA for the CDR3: TGTGCCAGCAGTTATACACCCGATTATGGCTACACCTTC. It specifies CASSYTPDYGYTF.

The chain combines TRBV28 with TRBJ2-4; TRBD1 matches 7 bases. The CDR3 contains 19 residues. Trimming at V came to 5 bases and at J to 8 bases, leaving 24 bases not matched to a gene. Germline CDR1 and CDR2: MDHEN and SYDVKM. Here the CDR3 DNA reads TGTGCCAGCAGTACATACCGACTACAACAGGGGAAGGATGGAGACATTCAGTACTTC. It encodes CASSTYRLQQGKDGDIQYF.

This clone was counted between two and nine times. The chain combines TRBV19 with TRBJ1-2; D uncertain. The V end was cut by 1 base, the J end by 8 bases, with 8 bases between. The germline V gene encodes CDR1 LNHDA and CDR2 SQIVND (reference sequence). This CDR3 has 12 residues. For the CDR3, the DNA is TGTGCCAGTAGTATAGCGGTGGAAGGCTACACCTTC. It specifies CASSIAVEGYTF. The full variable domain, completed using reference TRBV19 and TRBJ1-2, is DGGITQSPKYLFRKEGQNVTLSCEQNLNHDAMYWYRQDPGQGLRLIYYSQIVNDFQKGDIAEGYSVSREKKESFPLTVTSAQKNPTAFYLCASSIAVEGYTFGSGTRLTVV.

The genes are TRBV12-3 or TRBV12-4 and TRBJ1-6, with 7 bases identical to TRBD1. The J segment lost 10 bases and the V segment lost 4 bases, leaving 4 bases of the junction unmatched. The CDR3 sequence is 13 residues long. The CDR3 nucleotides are TGTGCCAGCAGTTCGGGACAGAACTCACCCCTCCACTTT. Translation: CASSSGQNSPLHF.

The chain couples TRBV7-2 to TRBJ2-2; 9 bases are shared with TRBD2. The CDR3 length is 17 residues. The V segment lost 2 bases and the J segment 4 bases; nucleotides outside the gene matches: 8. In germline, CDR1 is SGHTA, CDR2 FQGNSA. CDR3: CASSLRQLAGITGELFF. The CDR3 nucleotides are TGTGCCAGCAGCTTACGGCAGCTAGCGGGGATCACCGGGGAGCTGTTTTTT.

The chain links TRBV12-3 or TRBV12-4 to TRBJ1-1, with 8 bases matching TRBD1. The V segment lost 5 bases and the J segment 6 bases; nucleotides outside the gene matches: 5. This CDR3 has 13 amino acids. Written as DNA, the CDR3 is TGTGCCAGCAGTCCGACAGGGGCCGCTGAAGCTTTCTTT. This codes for CASSPTGAAEAFF.

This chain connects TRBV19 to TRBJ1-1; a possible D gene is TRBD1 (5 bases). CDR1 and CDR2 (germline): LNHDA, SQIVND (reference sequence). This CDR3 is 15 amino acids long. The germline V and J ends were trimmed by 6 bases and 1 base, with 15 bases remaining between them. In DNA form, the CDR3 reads TGTGCCAGTAGGGGGGGAGTAAGGTCGAACACTGAAGCTTTCTTT. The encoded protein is CASRGGVRSNTEAFF.

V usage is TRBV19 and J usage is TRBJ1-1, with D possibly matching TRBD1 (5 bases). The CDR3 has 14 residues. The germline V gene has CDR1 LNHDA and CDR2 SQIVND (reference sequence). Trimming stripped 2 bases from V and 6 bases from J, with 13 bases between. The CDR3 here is CASSINLSGAEAFF. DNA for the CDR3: TGTGCCAGTAGTATAAATCTCTCGGGGGCTGAAGCTTTCTTT.

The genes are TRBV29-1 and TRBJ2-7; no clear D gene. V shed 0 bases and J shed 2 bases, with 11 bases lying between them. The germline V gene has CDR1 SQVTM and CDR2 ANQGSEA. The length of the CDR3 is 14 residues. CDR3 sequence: CSVEEAGATYEQYF. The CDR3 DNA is TGCAGCGTTGAAGAAGCAGGAGCGACCTACGAGCAGTACTTC.

This CDR3 reads CASMKPSGYGYTF. The CDR3 DNA sequence: TGTGCCAGCATGAAGCCCTCGGGCTATGGCTACACCTTC. The chain is built from TRBV27 and TRBJ1-2, with unresolved D. The CDR3 length is 13 residues. The V end lost 7 bases, the J end lost 4 bases, and 13 bases lay between the germline ends. Per the germline V gene, CDR1 is MNHEY and CDR2 is SMNVEV (reference sequence).

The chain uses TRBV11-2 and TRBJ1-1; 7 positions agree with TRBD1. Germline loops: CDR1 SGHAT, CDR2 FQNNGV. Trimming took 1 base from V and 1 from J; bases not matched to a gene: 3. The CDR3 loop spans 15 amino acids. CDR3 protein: CASSLVWTGNTEAFF. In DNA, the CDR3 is TGTGCCAGCAGCTTAGTTTGGACAGGGAACACTGAAGCTTTCTTT.

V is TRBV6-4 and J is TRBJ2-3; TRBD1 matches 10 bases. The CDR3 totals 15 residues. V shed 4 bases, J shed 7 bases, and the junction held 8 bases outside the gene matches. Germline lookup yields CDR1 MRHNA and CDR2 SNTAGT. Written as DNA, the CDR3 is TGTGCCAGCAGTGTCGGGACAGGGGCGGGTAATACGCAGTATTTT. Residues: CASSVGTGAGNTQYF.

CDR3 residues: CASSPPNPSGTEQYF. CDR3 DNA: TGTGCCAGCTCACCACCGAATCCTAGCGGGACAGAGCAGTACTTC. The chain uses TRBV18 and TRBJ2-7; 9 nucleotides match TRBD2. Germline CDR1 KGHSH, CDR2 LQKENI. The ends lost 0 bases at V and 7 bases at J; junction bases unmatched: 7. This CDR3 has 15 residues.